These 17 T cell receptor beta chains came from one sample sequenced in a study of cytomegalovirus exposure and HLA in healthy donors. 13 Jbeta primers and 60 Vbeta primers were used for the PCR. Produced via immunoSEQ multiplex PCR; TCRdb's table is partial and in-frame only. In the table there are more than 95,000 clones, more than 65% of which are singletons. Source material: PBMCs. These receptors all stem from a man aged 25-45 years in good health and CMV-seronegative.

V gene TRBV5-6 combines with J gene TRBJ2-7; D is undetermined. Between the trimmed V and J ends, which lost 0 bases and 5 bases, there was a span of 21 bases. The CDR3 contains 17 residues. In germline, CDR1 is SGHDT, CDR2 YYEEEE. The CDR3 loop reads CASSLDLVRSKVHEQYF. The CDR3 nucleotides read TGTGCCAGCAGCTTGGACTTGGTCAGGTCGAAAGTCCACGAGCAGTACTTC.

This clone qualifies as medium-sized (0.01 to 0.1%). The chain carries TRBV7-2 and TRBJ1-1; D not certain. V lost 1 base and J 0 bases, leaving 12 bases between the germline ends. Germline values: CDR1 SGHTA, CDR2 FQGNSA. The CDR3 is 16 residues long. The CDR3: CASSLVPGFMNTEAFF. The CDR3 DNA sequence: TGTGCCAGCAGCTTAGTACCCGGGTTTATGAACACTGAAGCTTTCTTT.

V gene TRBV4-2 combines with J gene TRBJ2-2, with TRBD2 matching 9 bases. The CDR3 is 17 amino acids. Germline V gene sequence: CDR1 LGHNA, CDR2 YNFKEQ. V lost 3 bases and J lost 3; bases outside the gene matches: 8. CDR3 in amino acids: CASSQDSGTSYTGELFF. For the CDR3, the DNA is TGTGCCAGCAGCCAGGACTCCGGGACTAGCTACACCGGGGAGCTGTTTTTT.

The rearrangement links TRBV5-5 to TRBJ1-4, with D hard to call. Germline V gives CDR1 SGHKS, CDR2 YYEKEE (reference sequence). CDR3 length equals 15 residues. The V end lost 0 bases, the J end lost 5 bases, and 11 bases lay between the germline ends. Here the CDR3 reads CASSLGLEINEKLFF. In nucleotides, the CDR3 is TGTGCCAGCAGCTTGGGCCTGGAGATAAATGAAAAACTGTTTTTT.

This clone was observed a few times. J is TRBJ2-1 and V is TRBV27; D is possibly TRBD1 (6 bases). The length of the CDR3 is 15 residues. V was pared by 10 bases and J by 4 bases, with 20 bases between. CDR1 is MNHEY, CDR2 SMNVEV, per germline (reference sequence). The CDR3 spells CATRQGSLSYNEQFF. The CDR3 coding sequence is TGTGCCACTAGGCAGGGGTCCTTAAGTTACAATGAGCAGTTCTTC.

This clone was detected only a few times. J is TRBJ1-5 and V is TRBV29-1, with TRBD1 matching 8 bases. The germline CDR1 and CDR2 sequences are SQVTM and ANQGSEA. The CDR3 consists of 13 residues. V gave up 6 bases and J gave up 6 bases; unmatched junction bases: 7. The CDR3 DNA is TGCAGCGTGGGGACAGGCAATCGTCAGCCCCAGCATTTT. The encoded protein is CSVGTGNRQPQHF.

This clone came up a few times. The chain carries TRBV5-4 and TRBJ2-2; D unresolved. V was clipped by 0 bases and J by 7 bases, with 4 bases between them. There are 12 residues in the CDR3. CDR1 is SGHNT, CDR2 YYREEE, per germline (reference sequence). The CDR3 DNA follows: TGTGCCAGCAGCTTGGGCGGCGGGGAGCTGTTTTTT. Residues: CASSLGGGELFF.

The chain combines TRBV5-4 with TRBJ2-7; 8 bases agree with TRBD2. V dropped 0 bases and J dropped 3; count of bases not matched to a gene: 5. The CDR3 covers 15 residues. Germline lookup yields CDR1 SGHNT and CDR2 YYREEE (reference sequence). The CDR3 reads CASSLESSGFYEQYF. Written as DNA, the CDR3 is TGTGCCAGCAGCTTGGAGTCTAGCGGGTTCTACGAGCAGTACTTC.

This rearrangement joins TRBV5-1 to TRBJ1-3; 7 bases match TRBD1. Germline V gene data show CDR1 as SGHRS and CDR2 as YFSETQ. V shed 4 bases and J 1 base; nucleotides not matched to a gene: 8. The CDR3 has 16 residues. The CDR3: CASSPQGSASGNTIYF. CDR3 DNA: TGCGCCAGCAGCCCACAGGGGAGCGCGTCTGGAAACACCATATATTTT. The full variable domain, completed using reference TRBV5-1 and TRBJ1-3, is KAGVTQTPRYLIKTRGQQVTLSCSPISGHRSVSWYQQTPGQGLQFLFEYFSETQRNKGNFPGRFSGRQFSNSRSEMNVSTLELGDSALYLCASSPQGSASGNTIYFGEGSWLTVV.

The chain couples TRBV6-5 to TRBJ2-3, with D perhaps matching TRBD2 (6 bases). Germline-derived CDR1 and CDR2 are MNHEY and SVGAGI. This CDR3 comprises 16 residues. Trimming removed 2 bases at V and 4 bases at J, with 16 bases between. DNA for the CDR3: TGTGCCAGCAGTTACGCTCCGAGCGGGCTCCCAGATACGCAGTATTTT. Its translation: CASSYAPSGLPDTQYF.

The V gene is TRBV7-2, the J gene TRBJ2-5; 11 bases fit TRBD1. V shed 5 bases and J 2 bases; nucleotides not matched to a gene: 4. Per the germline V gene, CDR1 is SGHTA and CDR2 is FQGNSA. The CDR3 extends over 15 amino acids. The CDR3 spells CASSVGDRGQETQYF. CDR3 nucleotide sequence: TGTGCCAGCAGCGTGGGGGACAGGGGGCAAGAGACCCAGTACTTC.

The CDR3 sequence: CASSLEGYQGANTEAFF. In DNA, the CDR3 is TGCGCCAGCAGCTTGGAAGGTTACCAGGGGGCGAACACTGAAGCTTTCTTT. The genes are TRBV5-1 and TRBJ1-1, with 8 bases lining up with TRBD1. Germline-derived CDR1 and CDR2 are SGHRS and YFSETQ. The ends lost 0 bases at V and 1 base at J; junction bases unmatched: 8. The CDR3 is 17 residues long.

V usage is TRBV5-1 and J usage is TRBJ1-4; TRBD1 agrees at 8 bases. The V segment lost 2 bases and the J segment 5 bases; nucleotides outside the gene matches: 17. The germline V gene has CDR1 SGHRS and CDR2 YFSETQ. The CDR3 consists of 19 residues. The CDR3 here is CASSFLPTQGAAQNEKLFF. CDR3 in DNA: TGCGCCAGCAGCTTTCTACCGACGCAGGGGGCGGCTCAGAATGAAAAACTGTTTTTT. Full variable domain (outside the CDR3, taken from reference TRBV5-1 and TRBJ1-4): KAGVTQTPRYLIKTRGQQVTLSCSPISGHRSVSWYQQTPGQGLQFLFEYFSETQRNKGNFPGRFSGRQFSNSRSEMNVSTLELGDSALYLCASSFLPTQGAAQNEKLFFGSGTQLSVL.

V gene TRBV2 combines with J gene TRBJ2-5; D gene unclear. The germline gives CDR1 SNHLY, CDR2 FYNNEI. V lost 6 bases, J lost 2 bases, and 4 bases lay in between. The CDR3 has 11 residues. DNA for the CDR3: TGTGCCAGCAGCAAACAAGAGACCCAGTACTTC. This gives the protein CASSKQETQYF.

This clone showed up just once. The rearrangement joins TRBV11-2 to TRBJ1-5, with D perhaps matching TRBD1 (5 bases). CDR1 and CDR2 (germline): SGHAT, FQNNGV. V was shortened by 5 bases and J by 4 bases, with 15 bases between the two germline ends. CDR3 length: 15 residues. CDR3 region: CASSPFRGGNQPQHF. Written as DNA, the CDR3 is TGTGCCAGCAGCCCATTCCGGGGGGGTAATCAGCCCCAGCATTTT.

This CDR3 reads CASSLEEETQYF. The CDR3 DNA reads as TGCGCCAGCAGTTTAGAGGAAGAGACCCAGTACTTC. The chain uses TRBV5-1 and TRBJ2-5; D gene uncertain. V lost 5 bases and J 3 bases, leaving 8 bases between the germline ends. The CDR3 loop spans 12 amino acids. Per the germline V gene, CDR1 is SGHRS and CDR2 is YFSETQ.

The chain couples TRBV5-1 to TRBJ1-5; 8 bases fit TRBD1. Trimming took 2 bases from V and 5 from J; bases not matched to a gene: 3. This CDR3 contains 14 residues. The germline CDR1 and CDR2 sequences are SGHRS and YFSETQ. The CDR3 sequence: CASSFAGGHQPQHF. The CDR3 DNA is TGCGCCAGCAGCTTTGCAGGGGGCCATCAGCCCCAGCATTTT. The whole variable domain, filled in from reference TRBV5-1 and TRBJ1-5, reads KAGVTQTPRYLIKTRGQQVTLSCSPISGHRSVSWYQQTPGQGLQFLFEYFSETQRNKGNFPGRFSGRQFSNSRSEMNVSTLELGDSALYLCASSFAGGHQPQHFGDGTRLSIL.